The 17 T cell receptor beta chains below all came from one sample that was sequenced in a study of cytomegalovirus exposure and HLA in healthy donors. Researchers ran the PCR with 60 Vbeta and 13 Jbeta primers. Assay used: immunoSEQ multiplex PCR; TCRdb lists only in-frame clones, some missing. The repertoire holds about 170,000 clones, with 65% to 90% as singletons. Sequenced material: PBMCs. These receptors originate from a male donor in good health and CMV-seronegative.

The chain joins TRBV27 to TRBJ2-2, with 7 positions matching TRBD1. Trimming took 5 bases from V and 3 from J; bases not matched to a gene: 9. CDR1 and CDR2 (germline): MNHEY, SMNVEV (reference sequence). The CDR3 sequence is 16 residues long. DNA for the CDR3: TGTGCCAGCAGTCTTCCGACAGGGCTTTACACCGGGGAGCTGTTTTTT. This translates into CASSLPTGLYTGELFF.

The genes are TRBV6-1 and TRBJ2-7, with TRBD1 matching over 10 bases. Germline values: CDR1 MNHNS, CDR2 SASEGT. The trim removed 4 bases at V and 2 bases at J, leaving 11 bases unmatched. The CDR3 totals 17 residues. CDR3 in amino acids: CASSGRRDRGFAYEQYF. CDR3 in DNA: TGTGCCAGCAGTGGTCGAAGGGACAGGGGCTTCGCCTACGAGCAGTACTTC.

The chain joins TRBV30 to TRBJ1-4; no reliable D call. The CDR3 has 14 amino acids. V lost 1 base to trimming and J lost 9 bases, with 15 bases between them. Germline V CDR1 and CDR2: GTSNPN, SVGIG (reference sequence). CDR3 sequence (DNA): TGTGCCTGGAGTGAGGAACAGTTCACCAAAAAACTGTTTTTT. Amino acids: CAWSEEQFTKKLFF.

A single count supports this clone. This rearrangement joins TRBV18 to TRBJ2-2; 8 nucleotides agree with TRBD1. The germline V gene has CDR1 KGHSH and CDR2 LQKENI. Unmatched junction bases numbered 5, after V lost 1 base and J lost 1 base. The CDR3 contains 17 residues. The CDR3 DNA reads TGTGCCAGCTCACCACAGACAGGGGCCCTGAACACCGGGGAGCTGTTTTTT. Its translation is CASSPQTGALNTGELFF.

The V and J genes are TRBV6-4 and TRBJ2-6; no definite D call. Between the trimmed V and J ends, which lost 5 bases and 2 bases, there was a span of 4 bases. The CDR3 covers 13 residues. The germline gives CDR1 MRHNA, CDR2 SNTAGT. CDR3: CASSSTGANVLTF. CDR3 sequence (DNA): TGTGCCAGCAGTTCCACTGGGGCCAACGTCCTGACTTTC.

This clone turned up a few times. The gene calls are TRBV6-1 and TRBJ1-2; D is uncertain. Germline V gene data show CDR1 as MNHNS and CDR2 as SASEGT. V was clipped by 8 bases and J by 2 bases, with 9 bases between them. This CDR3 contains 12 residues. In DNA form, the CDR3 reads TGTGCCAGCTCCACAGAAAACTATGGCTACACCTTC. Translating it yields CASSTENYGYTF.

J is TRBJ2-3 and V is TRBV7-9, with a weak D call TRBD2 (5 bases). V was pared by 5 bases and J by 6 bases, with 12 bases between. The CDR3 totals 13 residues. The germline V gene has CDR1 SEHNR and CDR2 FQNEAQ (reference sequence). CDR3 DNA: TGTGCCAGCAGCCCCGGGATTCTGGATACGCAGTATTTT. It codes for CASSPGILDTQYF.

The CDR3 DNA reads as TGTGCCAGCAGCTCGAGACAGGGACAGTCAGCTTTCTTT. As protein: CASSSRQGQSAFF. This sequence joins TRBV7-2 and TRBJ1-1; the match to TRBD1 covers 7 bases. The CDR3 contains 13 residues. CDR1 is SGHTA, CDR2 FQGNSA, per germline. Germline trimming cut 4 bases from V and 10 bases from J; bases unmatched to any gene: 9.

This clone occurred a few times. J is TRBJ1-2 and V is TRBV18, with a possible D match to TRBD1 (5 bases). Trimming removed 2 bases from V and 1 base from J, with 8 bases in between. Germline values: CDR1 KGHSH, CDR2 LQKENI. CDR3 size: 14 residues. CDR3 nucleotide sequence: TGTGCCAGCTCACCAGGGGCGAATAACTATGGCTACACCTTC. The encoded protein is CASSPGANNYGYTF.

This sequence joins TRBV11-2 and TRBJ2-2; the match to TRBD2 covers 7 bases. Germline-derived CDR1 and CDR2 are SGHAT and FQNNGV. Germline trimming cut 5 bases from V and 4 bases from J; bases unmatched to any gene: 10. The CDR3 has 16 residues. This CDR3 reads CASSLLPGGVTGELFF. The CDR3 DNA reads TGTGCCAGCAGCCTCCTGCCGGGAGGAGTCACCGGGGAGCTGTTTTTT.

This clone appeared a few times. In DNA form, the CDR3 reads TGTGCCAGCAGTGGGACAGGGGCGAGCCAGCCCCAGCATTTT. Translating gives CASSGTGASQPQHF. V is TRBV2 and J is TRBJ1-5; TRBD1 agrees at 9 bases. V lost 4 bases, J lost 7 bases, and 5 bases stayed unmatched. The CDR3 has 14 amino acids. Germline assignment: CDR1 SNHLY and CDR2 FYNNEI. The whole variable domain, remainder taken from reference TRBV2 and TRBJ1-5, is EPEVTQTPSHQVTQMGQEVILRCVPISNHLYFYWYRQILGQKVEFLVSFYNNEISEKSEIFDDQFSVERPDGSNFTLKIRSTKLEDSAMYFCASSGTGASQPQHFGDGTRLSIL.

A few counts support this clone. The CDR3, as DNA: TGCGCCAGCAGCCCCTGGGACAGCTATAGCAATCAGCCCCAGCATTTT. Amino acid sequence: CASSPWDSYSNQPQHF. The chain recombines TRBV5-1 with TRBJ1-5, with TRBD1 matching 7 bases. This CDR3 is built from 16 residues. Germline V gene sequence: CDR1 SGHRS, CDR2 YFSETQ. Trimming removed 4 bases from V and 0 bases from J; junction bases left unmatched: 7.

This chain uses TRBV2 with TRBJ1-6; D gene ambiguous. Trimming took 0 bases from V and 9 from J, leaving 15 bases between them. This CDR3 region has 16 residues. Germline CDR1 and CDR2: SNHLY and FYNNEI. The CDR3 DNA reads TGTGCCAGCAGTGAAGCCGCAGGAGGCGGACGTTCACCCCTCCACTTT. It codes for CASSEAAGGGRSPLHF.

The chain recombines TRBV6-1 with TRBJ2-3; 10 bases fit TRBD1. The germline gives CDR1 MNHNS, CDR2 SASEGT. This CDR3 is 15 amino acids long. V trimming: 4 bases; J trimming: 2 bases; junction bases outside the gene matches: 3. CDR3 loop: CASSGGQGNTDTQYF. As DNA, the CDR3 is TGTGCCAGCAGTGGGGGACAGGGGAACACAGATACGCAGTATTTT.

The V call is TRBV5-5, the J call TRBJ1-5, with 12 bases lining up with TRBD1. V dropped 3 bases and J dropped 4; count of bases not matched to a gene: 2. The CDR3 has 15 amino acids. The germline gives CDR1 SGHKS, CDR2 YYEKEE (reference sequence). CDR3 nucleotide sequence: TGTGCCAGCAGCTCGGGACAGGGGGCGAATCAGCCCCAGCATTTT. Encoded protein: CASSSGQGANQPQHF.

This clone came up once. This rearrangement joins TRBV6-5 to TRBJ1-4; D is unresolved. The germline V gene encodes CDR1 MNHEY and CDR2 SVGAGI. The CDR3 is made up of 14 amino acids. V was trimmed by 7 bases and J by 6 bases, leaving 15 bases between them. The CDR3 DNA is TGTGCCAGCACCCCGTCGGTGGGAGATGAAAAACTGTTTTTT. Protein sequence: CASTPSVGDEKLFF.

The J gene is TRBJ1-1, the V gene TRBV4-1, with D possibly being TRBD1 (6 bases). The germline CDR1 and CDR2 sequences are MGHRA and YSYEKL. Trimming took off 0 bases at V and 5 bases at J, with 16 bases between the two ends. CDR3 length: 16 amino acids. The CDR3 region is CASSQDHRTELTEAFF. CDR3 in DNA: TGCGCCAGCAGCCAAGATCATAGGACAGAGTTAACTGAAGCTTTCTTT.